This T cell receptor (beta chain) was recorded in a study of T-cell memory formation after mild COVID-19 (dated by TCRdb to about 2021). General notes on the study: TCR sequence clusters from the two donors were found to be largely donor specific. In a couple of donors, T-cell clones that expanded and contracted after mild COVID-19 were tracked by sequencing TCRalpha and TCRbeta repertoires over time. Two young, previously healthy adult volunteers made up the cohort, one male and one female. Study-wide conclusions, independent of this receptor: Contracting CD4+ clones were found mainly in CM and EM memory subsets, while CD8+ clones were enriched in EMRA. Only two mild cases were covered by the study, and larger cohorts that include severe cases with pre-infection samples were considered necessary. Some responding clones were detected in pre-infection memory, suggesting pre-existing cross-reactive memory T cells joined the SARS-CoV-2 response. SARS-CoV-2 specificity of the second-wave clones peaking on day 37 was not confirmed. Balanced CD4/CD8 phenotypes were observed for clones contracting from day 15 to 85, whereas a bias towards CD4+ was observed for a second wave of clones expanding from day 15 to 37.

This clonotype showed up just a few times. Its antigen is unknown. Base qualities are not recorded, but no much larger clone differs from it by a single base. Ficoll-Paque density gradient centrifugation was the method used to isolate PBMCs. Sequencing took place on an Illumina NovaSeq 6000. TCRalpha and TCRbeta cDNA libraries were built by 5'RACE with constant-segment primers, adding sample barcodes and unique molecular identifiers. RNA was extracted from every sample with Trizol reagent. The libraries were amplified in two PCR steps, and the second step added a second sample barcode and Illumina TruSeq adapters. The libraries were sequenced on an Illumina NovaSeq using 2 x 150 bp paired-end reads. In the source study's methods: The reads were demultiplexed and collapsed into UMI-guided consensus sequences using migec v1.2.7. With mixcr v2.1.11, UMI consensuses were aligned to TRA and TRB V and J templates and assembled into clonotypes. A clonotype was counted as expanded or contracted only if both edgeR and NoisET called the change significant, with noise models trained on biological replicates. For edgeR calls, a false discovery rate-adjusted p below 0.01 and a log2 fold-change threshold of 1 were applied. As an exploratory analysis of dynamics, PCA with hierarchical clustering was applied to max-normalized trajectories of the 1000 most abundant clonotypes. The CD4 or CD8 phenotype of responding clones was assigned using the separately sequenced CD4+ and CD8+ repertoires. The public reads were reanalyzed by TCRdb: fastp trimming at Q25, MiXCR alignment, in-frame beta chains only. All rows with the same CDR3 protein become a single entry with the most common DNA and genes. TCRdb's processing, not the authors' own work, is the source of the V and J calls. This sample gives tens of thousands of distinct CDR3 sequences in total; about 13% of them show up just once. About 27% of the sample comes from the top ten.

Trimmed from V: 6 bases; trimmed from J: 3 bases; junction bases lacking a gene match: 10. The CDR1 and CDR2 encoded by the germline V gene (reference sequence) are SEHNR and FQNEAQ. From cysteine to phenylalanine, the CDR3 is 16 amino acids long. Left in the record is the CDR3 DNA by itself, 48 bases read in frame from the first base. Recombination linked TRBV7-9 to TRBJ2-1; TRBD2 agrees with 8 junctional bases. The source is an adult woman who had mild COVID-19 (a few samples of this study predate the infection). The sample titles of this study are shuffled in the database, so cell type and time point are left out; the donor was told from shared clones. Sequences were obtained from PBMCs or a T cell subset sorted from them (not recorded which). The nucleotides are TGTGCCAGCAGGCCCGACGGGGGGGAAGACTACAATGAGCAGTTCTTC. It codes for CASRPDGGEDYNEQFF.